This T cell receptor (beta chain) was identified during a study of patients and donors after allogeneic stem cell transplantation. The CDR3 spans 16 residues. Germline V gene sequence: CDR1 SGHAT, CDR2 FQNNGV. V dropped 2 bases and J dropped 10; count of bases not matched to a gene: 14. This clonotype was found a few times. TCRdb reanalysed the RT-PCR reads using MiXCR and keeps one entry per CDR3 protein. The sample has fewer than 75,000 distinct CDR3 sequences; more than 10% are singletons. The sequenced sample consisted of blood, either unsorted or a sorted T cell fraction (not recorded which). The clonotype comes from a human donor who was either an allogeneic HSCT recipient or a stem cell or donor lymphocyte infusion donor (not recorded which). It is not recorded whose cells these are; they may come from a transplant donor. The chain combines TRBV11-2 with TRBJ2-1; 7 bases line up with TRBD1. CDR3 sequence reads: CASSLQGGTLGWEQFF. As DNA, the CDR3 is TGTGCCAGCAGCTTACAAGGGGGCACCCTCGGCTGGGAGCAGTTCTTC.